The sequence of this T cell receptor (beta chain) was determined in a study of glioma-infiltrating T cells. The sample holds many counts of this clonotype. The iRepertoire nested amplicon-rescue multiplex PCR amplified TCR alpha and beta CDR3s from RNA. Input was roughly 100-450 ng of tissue mRNA or PBMC total RNA. MiXCR, applied by TCRdb to the multiplex PCR reads, yields one record per CDR3 protein. The sample holds around 90,000 distinct CDR3 sequences, about 40% seen once. V was clipped by 6 bases and J by 3 bases, with 7 bases between them. Germline-derived CDR1 and CDR2 are LGHNT and FRNRAP. The CDR3 totals 12 residues.

Sequencing was performed on glioma tissue, nonneoplastic brain tissue, or PBMCs (not recorded which). The V call is TRBV12-5, the J call TRBJ2-3; D is undetermined. The receptor's source is a human donor with low-grade glioma or glioblastoma, undergoing nonglioma brain surgery, or in good health (not recorded which). The CDR3 loop reads CASGDETDTQYF. The CDR3 DNA sequence: TGTGCTAGTGGCGACGAGACAGATACGCAGTATTTT.